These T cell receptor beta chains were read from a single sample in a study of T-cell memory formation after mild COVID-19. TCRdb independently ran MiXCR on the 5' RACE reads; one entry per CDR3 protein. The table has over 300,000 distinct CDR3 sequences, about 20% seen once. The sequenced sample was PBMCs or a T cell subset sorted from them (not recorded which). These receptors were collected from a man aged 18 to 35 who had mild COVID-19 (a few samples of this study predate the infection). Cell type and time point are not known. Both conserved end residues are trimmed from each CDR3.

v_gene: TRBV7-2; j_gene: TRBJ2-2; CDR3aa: ASGWITGELF
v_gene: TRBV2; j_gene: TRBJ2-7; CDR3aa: ASSEGGQGTYEQY
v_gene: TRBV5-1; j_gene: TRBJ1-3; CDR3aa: ASSLGASGNTIY
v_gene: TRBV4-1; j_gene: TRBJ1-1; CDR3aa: ASSPRQGVVTEAF
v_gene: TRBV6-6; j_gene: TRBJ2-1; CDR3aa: ASSKGQGVINEQF
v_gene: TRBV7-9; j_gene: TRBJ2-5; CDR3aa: ATAVSQETQY
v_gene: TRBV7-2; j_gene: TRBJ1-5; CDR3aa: ASSLAGYNQPQH
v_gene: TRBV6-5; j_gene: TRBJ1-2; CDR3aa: ASRTLRTGKGYT
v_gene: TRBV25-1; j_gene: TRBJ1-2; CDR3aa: ASSEDRTGGAGKYGYT
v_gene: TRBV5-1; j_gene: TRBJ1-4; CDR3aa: ASSLAAYSSNEKLF
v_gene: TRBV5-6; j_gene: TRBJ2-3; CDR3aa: ASSLATWGLADTQY
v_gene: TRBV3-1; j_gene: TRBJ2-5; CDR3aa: ASSHLGQETQY
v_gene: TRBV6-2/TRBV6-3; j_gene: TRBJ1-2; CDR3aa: ATDSSTTYGYT
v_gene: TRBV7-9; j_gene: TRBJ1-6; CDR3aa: ASSLVTGTPGNSPLH
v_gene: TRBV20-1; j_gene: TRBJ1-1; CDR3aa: SAKDATVNTEAF
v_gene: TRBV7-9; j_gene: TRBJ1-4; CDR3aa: ASSRGTPTNEKLF
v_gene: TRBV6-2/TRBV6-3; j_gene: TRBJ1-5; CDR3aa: ASSGQGRDQPQH
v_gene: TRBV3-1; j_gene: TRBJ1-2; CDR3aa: ASSQGPYYGYT
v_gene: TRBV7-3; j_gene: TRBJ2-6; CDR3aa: ASSLVTANSGANVLT
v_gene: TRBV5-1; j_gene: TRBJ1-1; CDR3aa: ASSPREGTEAF
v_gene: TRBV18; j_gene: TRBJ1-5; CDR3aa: ASSKGRVDRNQPQH
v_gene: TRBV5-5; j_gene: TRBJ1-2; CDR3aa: ASSLRTDIPGYGYT
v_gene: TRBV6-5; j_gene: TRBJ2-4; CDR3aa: ASSYPGGNIQY
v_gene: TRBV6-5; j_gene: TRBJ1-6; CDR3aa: ASSYTGTADSPLH
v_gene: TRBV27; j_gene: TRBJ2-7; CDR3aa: ASSLSWTGFHEQY
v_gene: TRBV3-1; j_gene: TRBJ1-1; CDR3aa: ASSQAGARTEAF